This entry concerns a single TCR beta chain. The sample is drawn from a study of blood T cell repertoires in COVID-19. Study overall: Samples representing acute and convalescent COVID-19 were sourced from the United States, Italy and Spain. In each case, the material was cDNA or gDNA derived from T cells, B-cell-depleted T cells, or PBMCs.

The CDR3 has 15 residues. From germline, CDR1 is MGHRA and CDR2 YSYEKL. The J segment lost 2 bases and the V segment lost 10 bases, leaving 10 bases of the junction unmatched. This table comes from immunoSEQ multiplex PCR, and its TCRdb copy is limited to in-frame clones, with some not included. The sample lists more than 15,000 clones, roughly 89% occurring once. This clonotype originated in a human donor in a cohort sampled during active COVID-19. Material: peripheral blood. The chain links TRBV4-1 to TRBJ2-1, with 8 nucleotides matching TRBD2. The CDR3: CATSGGGGTYNEQFF. The CDR3 DNA reads as TGCGCCACCTCCGGAGGCGGGGGGACCTACAATGAGCAGTTCTTC.